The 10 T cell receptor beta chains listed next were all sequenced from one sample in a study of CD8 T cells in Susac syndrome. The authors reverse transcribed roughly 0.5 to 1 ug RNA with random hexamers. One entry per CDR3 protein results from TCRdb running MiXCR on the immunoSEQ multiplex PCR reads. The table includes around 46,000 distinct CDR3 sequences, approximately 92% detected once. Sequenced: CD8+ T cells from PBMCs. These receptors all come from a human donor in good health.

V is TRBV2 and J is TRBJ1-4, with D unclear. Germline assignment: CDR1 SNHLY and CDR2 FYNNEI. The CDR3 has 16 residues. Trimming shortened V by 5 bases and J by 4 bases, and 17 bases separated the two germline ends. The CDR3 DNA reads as TGTGCCAGCAGTAAGACGGCGTCACGAAGTAATGAAAAACTGTTTTTT. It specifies CASSKTASRSNEKLFF.

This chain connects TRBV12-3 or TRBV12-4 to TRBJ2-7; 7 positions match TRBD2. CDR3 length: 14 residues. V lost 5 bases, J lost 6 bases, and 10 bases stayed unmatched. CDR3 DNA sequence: TGTGCCAGCAGTATCCGGACTAGATCCCCCGAGCAGTACTTC. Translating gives CASSIRTRSPEQYF.

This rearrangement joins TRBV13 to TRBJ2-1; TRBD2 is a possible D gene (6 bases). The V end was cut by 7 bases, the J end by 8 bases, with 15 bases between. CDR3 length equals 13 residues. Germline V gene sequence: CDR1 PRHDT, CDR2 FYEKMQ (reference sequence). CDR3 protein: CASTGRRHDEQFF. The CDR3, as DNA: TGTGCCAGCACCGGGAGACGTCATGATGAGCAGTTCTTC.

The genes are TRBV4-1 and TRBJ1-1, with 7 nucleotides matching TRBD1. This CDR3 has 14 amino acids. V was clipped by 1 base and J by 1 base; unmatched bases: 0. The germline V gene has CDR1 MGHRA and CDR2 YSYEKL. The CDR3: CASSQAGGNTEAFF. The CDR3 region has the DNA TGCGCCAGCAGCCAAGCAGGGGGGAACACTGAAGCTTTCTTT.

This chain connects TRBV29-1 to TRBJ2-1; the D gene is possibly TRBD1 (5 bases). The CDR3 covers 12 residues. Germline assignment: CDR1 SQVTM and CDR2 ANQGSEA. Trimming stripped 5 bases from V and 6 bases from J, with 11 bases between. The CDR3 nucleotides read TGCAGCGTTAAAGGACACCCCAATGAGCAGTTCTTC. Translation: CSVKGHPNEQFF.

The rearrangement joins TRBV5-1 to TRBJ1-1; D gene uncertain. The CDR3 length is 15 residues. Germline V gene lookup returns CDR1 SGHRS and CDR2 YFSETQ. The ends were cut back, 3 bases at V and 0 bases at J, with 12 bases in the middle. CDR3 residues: CASSSRLGMNTEAFF. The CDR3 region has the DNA TGCGCCAGCAGCTCCCGATTAGGGATGAACACTGAAGCTTTCTTT.

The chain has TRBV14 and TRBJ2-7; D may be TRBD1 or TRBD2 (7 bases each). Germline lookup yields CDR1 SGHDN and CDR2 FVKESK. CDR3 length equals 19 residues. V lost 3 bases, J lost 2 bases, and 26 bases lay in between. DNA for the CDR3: TGTGCCAGCAGCCACCATTCTCCCTGGGGGGGGACAGCAGCCTACGAGCAGTACTTC. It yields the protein CASSHHSPWGGTAAYEQYF.

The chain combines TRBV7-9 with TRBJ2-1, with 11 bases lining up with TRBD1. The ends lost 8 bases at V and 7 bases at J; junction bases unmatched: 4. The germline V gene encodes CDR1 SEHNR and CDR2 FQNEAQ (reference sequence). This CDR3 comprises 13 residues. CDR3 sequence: CASGQGAWNEQFF. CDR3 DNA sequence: TGTGCCAGCGGACAGGGGGCGTGGAATGAGCAGTTCTTC.

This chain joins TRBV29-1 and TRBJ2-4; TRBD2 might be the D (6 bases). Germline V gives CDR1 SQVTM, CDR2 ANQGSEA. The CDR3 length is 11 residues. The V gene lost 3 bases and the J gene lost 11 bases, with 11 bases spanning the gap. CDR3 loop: CSVDLEGFQYF. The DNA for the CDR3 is TGCAGCGTTGATTTGGAGGGTTTTCAGTACTTC.

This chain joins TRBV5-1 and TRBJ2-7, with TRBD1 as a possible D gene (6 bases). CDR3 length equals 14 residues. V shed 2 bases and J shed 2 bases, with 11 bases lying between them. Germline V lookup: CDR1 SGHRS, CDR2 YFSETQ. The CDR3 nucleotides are TGCGCCAGCAGCTTCCGGCAGGGGCCCTACGAGCAGTACTTC. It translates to CASSFRQGPYEQYF.